Below, 6 T cell receptor beta chains from the same sample are listed, as sequenced in a study of beta chain features in type 1 diabetes (dated by TCRdb to the late 2010s). The receptor library was made with the immunoSEQ multiplex PCR assay. The entire isolated RNA was reverse transcribed using the High Capacity cDNA Reverse Transcription Kit, and thus expressed TCRB transcripts were sequenced. The source is immuneACCESS, and TCRdb retained only in-frame sequences with V and J called. Part of the clones is not carried over; for the studies checked, unresolved V genes explain less than half of this, and the remainder is unexplained. Recorded for this sample are 900,000 or so clones; about 17% of them occurred a single time. Around 0.02% of the sample is in the top ten clones. The sequenced sample was naive CD4+ T cells from blood. Interpreted using the paper, the cell subset or site label stands for: true naive CD4+ T cells. These TCRs come from a woman aged 18-35 years in good health.

Details on this clone: An end of the junction differs from the germline gene, which may be a read error. J is TRBJ2-2 and V is TRBV10-3, with 11 bases lining up with TRBD1. Germline lookup yields CDR1 ENHRY and CDR2 SYGVKD. The CDR3 runs 15 residues. In nucleotides, the CDR3 is TGTGCCAGCAGTTCCGGGACAGGGGGTACCGGGGAGCTGTTTTTT. Translating it yields CASSSGTGGTGELFF.

CDR3 nucleotide sequence: TGTGCCAGCTCAATATCAAGTTCCTACAATGAGCAGTTCTTC. It yields the protein CASSISSSYNEQFF. J is TRBJ2-1 and V is TRBV18; D is undetermined. CDR1 and CDR2 (germline): KGHSH, LQKENI. CDR3 length equals 14 residues. V was clipped by 5 bases and J by 1 base, with 9 bases between them.

V is TRBV9 and J is TRBJ2-7; D is possibly TRBD1 (6 bases). The CDR3 extends over 16 amino acids. Per germline, CDR1 SGDLS and CDR2 YYNGEE. Trimming took 0 bases from V and 3 from J, leaving 16 bases between them. The CDR3 is CASSVAPTGKFYEQYF. The CDR3 DNA follows: TGTGCCAGCAGCGTAGCCCCGACAGGAAAATTCTACGAGCAGTACTTC.

The table lists this clone with a few counts. Different DNA sequences within this sample yield the same CDR3. The chain employs TRBV2 and TRBJ2-5; D is perhaps TRBD1 or TRBD2 (5 bases each). This CDR3 has 12 residues. Germline V gives CDR1 SNHLY, CDR2 FYNNEI. Trimming took 6 bases from V and 4 from J, leaving 9 bases between them. The chain's CDR3 is CASSGGGETQYF. The CDR3 bases are TGTGCCAGCAGCGGTGGGGGAGAGACCCAGTACTTC.

The chain employs TRBV2 and TRBJ2-7; a possible D gene is TRBD1 (9 bases). Germline-derived CDR1 and CDR2 are SNHLY and FYNNEI. CDR3 length: 17 residues. Between the trimmed V and J ends, which lost 7 bases and 1 base, there was a span of 23 bases. CDR3: CASNAGGGQGASYEQYF. As DNA, the CDR3 is TGTGCCAGCAACGCCGGGGGGGGACAGGGAGCTTCCTACGAGCAGTACTTC.

This clone was seen more than once but under ten times. The chain has TRBV14 and TRBJ2-1, with 8 positions matching TRBD2. J was trimmed by 7 bases and V by 4 bases; bases with no gene match: 6. Germline V gives CDR1 SGHDN, CDR2 FVKESK. The CDR3 totals 14 residues. The CDR3: CASSLRGGPNEQFF. CDR3 coding DNA: TGTGCCAGCAGCCTCCGGGGGGGGCCGAATGAGCAGTTCTTC.